A selection of T cell receptor beta chains follows, all from one sample in a study of cytomegalovirus exposure and HLA in healthy donors. Assay: immunoSEQ multiplex PCR; the TCRdb copy retains only in-frame clones and omits some. The top ten hold 6.6% of the sample, which has roughly 130,000 clones, around 74% seen once. Material for sequencing was PBMCs. Receptors were obtained from a man aged 35 to 55 in good health and CMV-seropositive. The CDR3 runs from the conserved cysteine through the conserved F or W. A D gene is named only where the DNA matches it firmly. Clone sizes are given selectively: once, few, many, or a class where the clone is expanded.

v_gene,j_gene,abundance,d_gene,CDR3aa,CDR3nt
TRBV27,TRBJ2-1,.,TRBD2,CASSLPPGLADNEQFF,TGTGCCAGCAGTCTCCCCCCGGGACTAGCAGACAATGAGCAGTTCTTC
TRBV5-4,TRBJ2-1,.,TRBD2,CASRDRTSGNNEQFF,TGTGCCAGCAGGGATCGGACTAGCGGGAACAATGAGCAGTTCTTC
TRBV28,TRBJ2-2,.,.,CASSFGQTTGELFF,TGTGCCAGCAGTTTCGGACAGACGACCGGGGAGCTGTTTTTT
TRBV12-5,TRBJ1-1,.,.,CASGLTRADRRAFF,TGTGCTAGTGGTTTGACCCGGGCCGACCGGAGGGCTTTCTTT
TRBV7-2,TRBJ2-2,.,.,CASSFRGSGNTGELFF,TGTGCCAGCAGCTTCCGAGGTAGCGGGAACACCGGGGAGCTGTTTTTT
TRBV7-8,TRBJ1-5,.,.,CASSPAAPYSNQPQHF,TGTGCCAGCAGCCCCGCGGCTCCGTATAGCAATCAGCCCCAGCATTTT
TRBV2,TRBJ1-5,once,.,CASSAGTNSNQPQHF,TGTGCCAGCAGTGCTGGGACTAATAGCAATCAGCCCCAGCATTTT
TRBV4-2,TRBJ1-4,.,TRBD1,CATFGGTGGADEKLFF,TGTGCCACTTTCGGAGGGACAGGGGGGGCGGATGAAAAACTGTTTTTT
TRBV7-9,TRBJ2-1,.,TRBD2,CASSLAGGPGNEQFF,TGTGCCAGCAGCTTAGCGGGAGGGCCGGGCAATGAGCAGTTCTTC
TRBV10-3,TRBJ1-1,.,.,CAISVPGNTEAFF,TGTGCCATCAGTGTCCCCGGGAACACTGAAGCTTTCTTT
TRBV28,TRBJ2-5,.,TRBD1,CASSSRDRDQETQYF,TGTGCCAGCAGTTCCCGTGACAGGGACCAAGAGACCCAGTACTTC
TRBV7-2,TRBJ1-4,.,TRBD1,CASSLIGGTGGEKLFF,TGTGCCAGCAGCTTAATAGGTGGGACAGGTGGCGAAAAACTGTTTTTT